This T cell receptor (beta chain) was obtained from a study of T cell responses to AZD1222 COVID-19 vaccine (dated by TCRdb to the early 2020s). Regarding the complete study: TCR sequencing covered fewer than 250 trial participants: 207 given two doses of AZD1222 and about 26 given two doses of MenACWY control vaccine. Trial participants were enrolled into age subgroups of 18-55, 56-69 and 70-plus years, which contained about 150, 27 and 61 TCR-sequenced participants, respectively. What the research found in general, with its limitations: Only five to seven AZD1222 recipients were SARS-CoV-2 seropositive at baseline, limiting conclusions about previously exposed vaccinees. After two AZD1222 doses, spike-specific TCR breadth and depth were significantly higher than at day 0 and than in MenACWY recipients. The 56-69-year group was small, and its depth increase did not reach significance, likely because of low power. Reportedly, almost half of the unique spike-specific TCRs recognized epitopes lying outside the regions that are mutated in the B.1.351 and B.1.1.7 variants. Vaccine-associated CD4 TCRs spanned the whole spike protein, with dominant responses in regions 160-218 and 743-854. Most participants were white British and females outnumbered males, and the authors suggested that clonal diversity may have been underestimated. Because no day 14 peak-response samples were available, the repertoires could be characterized only after the peak T cell response.

About this clone: Its antigen is not yet known. No clone much larger than this one lies a single base away; base qualities are absent.

The CDR3, from cysteine to phenylalanine, totals 14 residues. Of all the DNA, just the CDR3 is kept, 42 bases in frame from base 1. Trimming costs V 3 bases and J 4 bases, and their ends lie 10 bases apart. CDR1 SGHTA and CDR2 FQGTGA are derived from the germline V gene. The CDR3 regions of human TCRbeta chains were analyzed by immunosequencing. Under the source paper's analysis protocol: Repertoire TCRs were checked for matches against a reference library of SARS-CoV-2-specific TCRs that had been generated using the MIRA antigen-specificity platform. Breadth was defined as the fraction of unique TCRs that were SARS-CoV-2-associated, and depth was defined as the fraction of total T cells that were SARS-CoV-2-associated. Each spike-specific TCR was assigned to its reactive spike region and to a CD4 or CD8 class using the MIRA data. Log10-transformed breadth and depth values were compared by one-way ANOVA with Sidak's multiple comparisons tests. TCRdb holds this immuneACCESS table with in-frame rearrangements only. Some clones are missing; in checked studies, unresolved V genes explain under half, and the rest has no known cause. V and J calls plus clone size are reproduced from that table; the DNA served to infer D and trimming. The sample table holds approximately 130,000 clones, of which around 89% were seen once. The ten largest clones take up 9.5% of the sample.

In light of the paper, this sample's time point label describes: about 28 days (+/-7) after the second vaccine dose. AZD1222 recipients with second doses at about 4 weeks or about 12 weeks were pooled, because spike-specific TCR depth and breadth did not differ between schedules. Vaccinee samples came from UK trials COV001 and COV002, including a single-blind randomized controlled phase 2/3 trial of AZD1222 (ChAdOx1 nCoV-19) in healthy adults. For TCRbeta chain sequencing, PBMC samples from trial participants were taken at day 0 and at day 28 after the second dose. The sequence links TRBV7-3 to TRBJ2-1; too little of a D gene remains to name it. The TCR sequence derives from an adult who received the AZD1222 COVID-19 vaccine. Sequencing used peripheral blood, obtained 28 days after the second AZD1222 dose. The CDR3 reads CASSFGSTYNEQFF. The DNA sequence is TGTGCCAGCAGCTTTGGTAGTACGTACAATGAGCAGTTCTTC.